This TCR beta chain was profiled in a study of blood T cell repertoires in COVID-19. Looking at the study overall: Sites across the United States, Italy and Spain contributed samples from acute and convalescent COVID-19. From T cells, B-cell-depleted T cells, or PBMCs came the material, which was cDNA or gDNA.

CDR1 is MGHRA, CDR2 YSYEKL, per germline. V was shortened by 0 bases and J by 6 bases, with 20 bases between the two germline ends. The CDR3 runs to 17 residues. Original methodology: The assay estimated nucleated cells by amplifying reference gene primers. The method was immunoSEQ multiplex PCR; TCRdb's version includes in-frame clones alone and lacks a portion of them. That table is the source of V, J and clone size, and D and trimming were worked out from the DNA. There are approximately 70,000 clones in the sample; around nine tenths occur only once, and nearly 8.5% lies in the top ten. The sample was peripheral blood. This TCR came from a human donor in a cohort sampled during active COVID-19. The chain combines TRBV4-1 with TRBJ1-1; perhaps TRBD1 as D (6 bases). CDR3 region: CASSQDFMVNRAPEAFF. The CDR3 DNA follows: TGCGCCAGCAGCCAAGATTTTATGGTGAACAGGGCTCCTGAAGCTTTCTTT.